The 32 T cell receptor beta chains reported below all come from one sample, sequenced in a study of T cell responses to AZD1222 COVID-19 vaccine. The assay was immunoSEQ multiplex PCR, and TCRdb's table has in-frame clones only and misses some. This table holds about 130,000 clones, roughly 93% found once. This sample comprised peripheral blood, obtained on day 0 of AZD1222 vaccination. These receptors all come from an adult in good health.

The chain couples TRBV11-2 to TRBJ2-5; D may correspond to TRBD1 or TRBD2 (5 bases each). The CDR3 runs to 15 residues. The germline V gene has CDR1 SGHAT and CDR2 FQNNGV. V gave up 5 bases and J gave up 3 bases, with 16 bases separating them. CDR3: CASSHYRRVEETQYF. The CDR3 coding sequence is TGTGCCAGCAGCCATTACAGGCGGGTGGAAGAGACCCAGTACTTC.

The gene calls are TRBV18 and TRBJ2-3; no reliable D call. The CDR3 is made up of 13 amino acids. V lost 4 bases and J lost 2, with 7 bases in between. Germline V gene data show CDR1 as KGHSH and CDR2 as LQKENI. DNA for the CDR3: TGTGCCAGCTCACGGCTGTACACAGATACGCAGTATTTT. This gives the protein CASSRLYTDTQYF.

The V gene is TRBV5-1, the J gene TRBJ2-7, with D maybe TRBD2 (6 bases). The CDR3 covers 14 residues. Germline assignment: CDR1 SGHRS and CDR2 YFSETQ. V dropped 4 bases and J dropped 3 bases, with 14 bases sitting between them. In DNA form, the CDR3 reads TGCGCCAGCAGCCCTCTGACCGGGAGCTACGAGCAGTACTTC. Amino acids: CASSPLTGSYEQYF. The entire variable domain, with the rest obtained from reference TRBV5-1 and TRBJ2-7, is as follows: KAGVTQTPRYLIKTRGQQVTLSCSPISGHRSVSWYQQTPGQGLQFLFEYFSETQRNKGNFPGRFSGRQFSNSRSEMNVSTLELGDSALYLCASSPLTGSYEQYFGPGTRLTVT.

The J gene is TRBJ1-1, the V gene TRBV5-3; D is unresolved. TRBV5-3 is labeled an ORF, and its function is uncertain. Deletions cut 2 bases from V and 11 bases from J, with 13 bases between. This CDR3 contains 12 residues. This chain's CDR3 is CARSFDGLFAFF. As DNA, the CDR3 is TGTGCCAGAAGCTTCGACGGGTTGTTTGCTTTCTTT.

This clone came up once. This chain joins TRBV4-3 and TRBJ2-7; TRBD2 agrees at 8 bases. With 0 bases clipped from V and 3 bases from J, the junction kept 1 base outside the gene matches. This CDR3 comprises 14 residues. CDR1 LGHNA and CDR2 YSLEER come from the germline V gene. In nucleotides, the CDR3 is TGCGCCAGCAGCCAAGACCGGGGGGGCTACGAGCAGTACTTC. Amino acid sequence: CASSQDRGGYEQYF.

This clone was observed once. The chain employs TRBV7-3 and TRBJ1-2; 11 positions match TRBD1. Germline trimming cut 5 bases from V and 5 bases from J; bases unmatched to any gene: 1. This CDR3 has 13 amino acids. Germline CDR1 reads SGHTA; CDR2 reads FQGTGA. The CDR3 region has the DNA TGTGCCAGCAGCGGGACAGGGGGGTATGGCTACACCTTC. As protein: CASSGTGGYGYTF.

The rearrangement uses TRBV5-1 and TRBJ1-6, with 7 bases identical to TRBD1. The germline V gene has CDR1 SGHRS and CDR2 YFSETQ. The CDR3 has 19 residues. Trimming cost V 0 bases and J 9 bases; bases outside gene matches: 18. Here the CDR3 DNA reads TGCGCCAGCAGCTTGGATTCCGGGGACAGAACTACTCGGGGTTCACCCCTCCACTTT. Its translation: CASSLDSGDRTTRGSPLHF.

V gene TRBV27 combines with J gene TRBJ2-7; weak D call: TRBD2 (6 bases). Trimming removed 8 bases from V and 6 bases from J, with 29 bases in between. Germline CDR1 MNHEY, CDR2 SMNVEV (reference sequence). This CDR3 has 17 amino acids. The CDR3 is CASGNPTIAEEEVEQYF. CDR3 DNA: TGTGCCAGCGGAAACCCGACCATAGCGGAAGAAGAAGTCGAGCAGTACTTC.

The genes are TRBV3-1 (or the pseudogene TRBV3-2) and TRBJ2-6; 14 bases line up with TRBD2. This CDR3 is built from 20 residues. Germline values: CDR1 LGHDT, CDR2 YNNKEL (reference sequence). V was clipped by 5 bases and J by 0 bases; unmatched bases: 9. The CDR3 sequence: CASSKRTSGGLHSGANVLTF. The CDR3 DNA sequence: TGTGCCAGCAGCAAACGGACTAGCGGGGGGCTTCACTCTGGGGCCAACGTCCTGACTTTC.

V is TRBV6-5 and J is TRBJ1-2; 7 bases fit TRBD1. V gave up 6 bases and J gave up 7 bases; unmatched junction bases: 14. CDR3 length: 15 amino acids. Per germline, CDR1 MNHEY and CDR2 SVGAGI. CDR3 DNA: TGTGCCAGCAGGCGCACAAAGACAGGGATGCGTGGCTACACCTTC. This sequence encodes CASRRTKTGMRGYTF.

This chain connects TRBV5-1 to TRBJ2-5; D not resolved. The CDR3 consists of 15 residues. Germline V gene sequence: CDR1 SGHRS, CDR2 YFSETQ. Trimming removed 3 bases from V and 3 bases from J, with 15 bases in between. CDR3 sequence (DNA): TGCGCCAGCAGCTACTACAGCAATCTTAAAGAGACCCAGTACTTC. Translating it yields CASSYYSNLKETQYF.

This chain connects TRBV9 to TRBJ1-1; D is undetermined. This CDR3 is 13 amino acids long. V dropped 7 bases and J dropped 1 base, with 11 bases sitting between them. In germline, CDR1 is SGDLS, CDR2 YYNGEE. CDR3 sequence reads: CASAGSPNTEAFF. The CDR3 nucleotides read TGTGCCAGCGCGGGGTCGCCGAACACTGAAGCTTTCTTT.

This clone was observed once. The rearrangement joins TRBV30 to TRBJ1-1; 8 positions match TRBD1. The CDR3 runs to 14 residues. Trimming at V came to 2 bases and at J to 5 bases, leaving 7 bases not matched to a gene. Germline V gene sequence: CDR1 GTSNPN, CDR2 SVGIG (reference sequence). Here the CDR3 DNA reads TGTGCCTGGAGTCGGCAGGGGGCTTGGACTGAAGCTTTCTTT. It translates to CAWSRQGAWTEAFF.

V and J are TRBV6-5 and TRBJ2-7; weak D call: TRBD2 (6 bases). Between the trimmed V and J ends, which lost 6 bases and 6 bases, there was a span of 18 bases. The CDR3 spans 14 residues. Germline lookup yields CDR1 MNHEY and CDR2 SVGAGI. The CDR3 loop reads CASSGGTLEREQYF. CDR3 DNA: TGTGCCAGCAGCGGAGGGACTTTGGAGCGCGAGCAGTACTTC.

The chain employs TRBV11-2 and TRBJ1-4; D remains ambiguous. V shed 1 base and J shed 8 bases, with 11 bases lying between them. Looked up from germline, CDR1 is SGHAT and CDR2 is FQNNGV. CDR3 length equals 14 residues. CDR3 sequence reads: CASSLGWGREKLFF. CDR3 DNA sequence: TGTGCCAGCAGCTTAGGTTGGGGAAGGGAAAAACTGTTTTTT.

CDR3 protein: CASSSGAANTEAFF. The CDR3 DNA sequence: TGTGCCAGCAGTTCAGGGGCTGCGAACACTGAAGCTTTCTTT. The V and J genes are TRBV6-2 or TRBV6-3 and TRBJ1-1; D might be TRBD1 (6 bases). The CDR3 is 14 residues long. From germline, CDR1 is MNHEY and CDR2 SVGEGT. V lost 4 bases and J lost 1, with 10 bases in between.

The chain has TRBV28 and TRBJ1-5; no clear D gene. There are 15 residues in the CDR3. Deletions cut 5 bases from V and 1 base from J, with 12 bases between. CDR1 and CDR2 from the germline V gene are MDHEN and SYDVKM. The chain's CDR3 is CASSVDVRSNQPQHF. The CDR3 DNA reads TGTGCCAGCAGTGTAGACGTTAGGAGCAATCAGCCCCAGCATTTT.

The chain employs TRBV28 and TRBJ2-7, with 9 bases identical to TRBD2. CDR3 length equals 15 residues. The J segment lost 5 bases and the V segment lost 3 bases, leaving 8 bases of the junction unmatched. CDR1 is MDHEN and CDR2 is SYDVKM in the germline V gene. CDR3 bases: TGTGCCAGCAGTTTTTCAGGACTAGCGCTGCACGAGCAGTACTTC. Translating gives CASSFSGLALHEQYF.

J is TRBJ1-4 and V is TRBV24-1; no clear D gene. From germline, CDR1 is KGHDR and CDR2 SFDVKD. CDR3 length: 15 amino acids. Between the trimmed V and J ends, which lost 3 bases and 0 bases, there was a span of 7 bases. CDR3 sequence (DNA): TGTGCCACCAGTGATAAACTTGCAACTAATGAAAAACTGTTTTTT. Translating it yields CATSDKLATNEKLFF.

A single count supports this clone. The chain has TRBV29-1 and TRBJ2-3, with 9 bases lining up with TRBD2. The CDR3 has 13 residues. J lost 5 bases, V lost 5 bases, and 5 bases had no gene match. Per the germline V gene, CDR1 is SQVTM and CDR2 is ANQGSEA. The CDR3 DNA is TGCAGCGTTAGACGGACTAGCGAAGATACGCAGTATTTT. As protein: CSVRRTSEDTQYF.

This chain joins TRBV5-8 and TRBJ1-4; D is unclear. The germline CDR1 and CDR2 sequences are SGHTS and YDEGEE. V lost 4 bases to trimming and J lost 10 bases, with 11 bases between them. The CDR3 is 12 amino acids. The CDR3 region has the DNA TGTGCCAGCAGCATATTAATGTCAAAACTGTTTTTT. Protein: CASSILMSKLFF.

In nucleotides, the CDR3 is TGTGCCAGCAGCTTAGTAGGAGGAAATGAGCAGTTCTTC. Protein product: CASSLVGGNEQFF. The chain is built from TRBV11-2 and TRBJ2-1; possibly TRBD2 for D (5 bases). Deletions cut 1 base from V and 7 bases from J, with 8 bases between. Germline CDR1 reads SGHAT; CDR2 reads FQNNGV. This CDR3 has 13 residues.

This clone was detected once. This chain links TRBV6-5 with TRBJ2-2, with TRBD1 identical over 8 bases. The CDR3 has 15 amino acids. The V gene's germline CDR1 is MNHEY and CDR2 SVGAGI. The V and J ends lost 7 bases and 1 base, in that order; junction bases with no gene match: 5. Here the CDR3 DNA reads TGTGCCAGCAATACCAGGGGGCTGAACACCGGGGAGCTGTTTTTT. As protein: CASNTRGLNTGELFF.

The chain couples TRBV27 to TRBJ2-3, with D perhaps TRBD2 (5 bases). The CDR3 length is 13 residues. From germline, CDR1 is MNHEY and CDR2 SMNVEV (reference sequence). V shed 5 bases and J shed 4 bases, with 10 bases lying between them. The DNA of the CDR3 is TGTGCCAGCAGTCCCGGGGTGGCAGATACGCAGTATTTT. Protein: CASSPGVADTQYF.

The chain recombines TRBV29-1 with TRBJ2-3; TRBD2 matches at 10 bases. V shed 0 bases, J shed 6 bases, and the junction held 6 bases outside the gene matches. The CDR3 is 15 residues long. Germline CDR1 reads SQVTM; CDR2 reads ANQGSEA. DNA of the CDR3: TGCAGCGTTGAAGATACTAGCGGGATTTCGGATACGCAGTATTTT. Residues: CSVEDTSGISDTQYF.

The V gene is TRBV27, the J gene TRBJ2-2; TRBD1 matches at 9 bases. Germline loops: CDR1 MNHEY, CDR2 SMNVEV (reference sequence). The CDR3 has 16 residues. J gave up 3 bases and V 3 bases, and 5 bases lay outside the gene matches. CDR3 loop: CASSFTGTGYTGELFF. The CDR3 coding sequence is TGTGCCAGCAGTTTTACCGGGACAGGGTACACCGGGGAGCTGTTTTTT.

This clone occurred once. V gene TRBV14 combines with J gene TRBJ1-4; no definite D call. V lost 4 bases and J 4 bases, leaving 10 bases between the germline ends. Germline CDR1 is SGHDN and CDR2 is FVKESK. The CDR3 spans 14 residues. In DNA form, the CDR3 reads TGTGCCAGCAGCCCCAGGCTATATAATGAAAAACTGTTTTTT. It specifies CASSPRLYNEKLFF.

A single count supports this clone. This chain connects TRBV10-3 to TRBJ1-1, with 9 bases matching TRBD1. Unmatched junction bases numbered 3, after V lost 7 bases and J lost 6 bases. From germline, CDR1 is ENHRY and CDR2 SYGVKD. The CDR3 spans 12 residues. The CDR3 here is CAIKGQGAEAFF. CDR3 nucleotides: TGTGCCATCAAGGGACAGGGCGCTGAAGCTTTCTTT.

V gene TRBV5-1 combines with J gene TRBJ2-7; TRBD1 matches at 9 bases. This CDR3 has 15 amino acids. In germline, CDR1 is SGHRS, CDR2 YFSETQ. Trimming cost V 7 bases and J 0 bases; bases outside gene matches: 8. CDR3 in DNA: TGCGCCAGCTCCCAGGGACAGGGCTCCTCCTACGAGCAGTACTTC. Translation: CASSQGQGSSYEQYF.

The chain uses TRBV6-4 and TRBJ2-1, with 11 bases that match TRBD2. The CDR3 is made up of 15 amino acids. V lost 5 bases to trimming and J lost 5 bases; unmatched junction nucleotides: 5. The V gene's germline CDR1 is MRHNA and CDR2 SNTAGT. In DNA, the CDR3 is TGTGCCAGCAGTCGATTAGCGGGGGGGAACAATGAGCAGTTCTTC. The encoded protein is CASSRLAGGNNEQFF.

A few counts support this clone. The chain carries TRBV11-2 and TRBJ2-2; 10 bases fit TRBD1. The V gene end was trimmed by 4 bases and the J gene end by 6 bases; junction bases not matched to a gene: 8. This CDR3 region has 16 residues. Germline-derived CDR1 and CDR2 are SGHAT and FQNNGV. The CDR3 region has the DNA TGTGCCAGCAGCTCCTACGACAGGGGGCGAGCCGGGGAGCTGTTTTTT. It is translated as CASSSYDRGRAGELFF.

The chain carries TRBV4-2 and TRBJ2-7; a weak D match, TRBD2 (5 bases). The CDR3 length is 15 residues. V was shortened by 0 bases and J by 2 bases, with 11 bases between the two germline ends. CDR1 is LGHNA and CDR2 is YNFKEQ in the germline V gene. The CDR3 loop is CASSQEGGLPYEQYF. The CDR3 nucleotides are TGTGCCAGCAGCCAAGAAGGCGGGCTGCCCTACGAGCAGTACTTC.